This passage covers 23 T cell receptor beta chains from one sample sequenced in a study of cytomegalovirus exposure and HLA in healthy donors (dated by TCRdb to the late 2010s). Libraries came from the immunoSEQ multiplex PCR assay. A mixture of 60 forward primers for TCR Vbeta segments and 13 reverse primers for TCR Jbeta segments was used in the multiplex PCR. This is the immuneACCESS table as TCRdb keeps it, with only in-frame sequences that have V and J called. A part of the clones is gone; compared with another copy, unresolved V genes explain less than half, and the rest is unexplained. The sample table holds some 150,000 clones, of which roughly three quarters were seen once. The top ten clones comprise about 1.3% of the sample. Specimen: PBMCs. The receptors come from a man in his 60s in good health and CMV-seronegative.

J is TRBJ1-2 and V is TRBV5-1, with 7 nucleotides matching TRBD1. CDR1 and CDR2 (germline): SGHRS, YFSETQ. The CDR3 has 15 amino acids. V was clipped by 0 bases and J by 6 bases; unmatched bases: 8. CDR3: CASSLGQQGLDGYTF. Written as DNA, the CDR3 is TGCGCCAGCAGCTTGGGCCAACAGGGGCTGGATGGCTACACCTTC.

The chain joins TRBV5-6 to TRBJ2-7; D is possibly TRBD2 (5 bases). Germline CDR1 reads SGHDT; CDR2 reads YYEEEE. The ends were cut back, 1 base at V and 6 bases at J, with 17 bases in the middle. The CDR3 spans 15 residues. The CDR3 loop reads CASSLNPPWRSEQYF. CDR3 sequence (DNA): TGTGCCAGCAGCTTGAACCCCCCGTGGAGGAGCGAGCAGTACTTC.

The rearrangement joins TRBV10-2 to TRBJ2-1, with a tentative D call TRBD2 (5 bases). This CDR3 region has 14 residues. Trimming removed 4 bases at V and 1 base at J, with 8 bases between. Germline CDR1 reads WSHSY; CDR2 reads SAAADI. The CDR3 is CASSAEGSYNEQFF. The DNA of the CDR3 is TGCGCCAGCAGTGCCGAGGGATCCTACAATGAGCAGTTCTTC.

V gene TRBV23-1 combines with J gene TRBJ1-2, with 7 positions matching TRBD1. TRBV23-1 is an ORF, and what it does is uncertain. V trimming: 0 bases; J trimming: 0 bases; junction bases outside the gene matches: 4. This CDR3 region has 16 residues. Here the CDR3 reads CASSQSRQGTNYGYTF. The CDR3, as DNA: TGCGCCAGCAGTCAATCGAGACAGGGCACTAACTATGGCTACACCTTC.

The chain recombines TRBV19 with TRBJ1-5; D call uncertain. V lost 11 bases and J 7 bases, leaving 24 bases between the germline ends. This CDR3 is built from 15 residues. Germline values: CDR1 LNHDA, CDR2 SQIVND (reference sequence). In DNA form, the CDR3 reads TGTGCCGGAGGAGGGTCTCGCCCCAGGAGGCAGCCCCAGCATTTT. Translated: CAGGGSRPRRQPQHF.

The chain combines TRBV6-5 with TRBJ2-2; D call uncertain. The CDR3 sequence is 16 residues long. V dropped 2 bases and J dropped 2 bases, with 12 bases sitting between them. Germline CDR1 reads MNHEY; CDR2 reads SVGAGI. The CDR3 spells CASSYLVDFNTGELFF. The CDR3 bases are TGTGCCAGCAGTTACCTGGTCGACTTCAACACCGGGGAGCTGTTTTTT.

The CDR3 protein is CASSDFRFWRYNSPLHF. The CDR3 DNA reads TGCGCCAGCAGTGACTTTCGGTTTTGGAGGTATAATTCACCCCTCCACTTT. The chain has TRBV10-1 and TRBJ1-6; D is uncertain. Trimming pared 3 bases from V and 4 bases from J, leaving 16 bases between. The CDR3 contains 17 residues. Germline-derived CDR1 and CDR2 are WNHNN and SYGVQD (reference sequence).

About this clone: Its ends do not fully match the called genes, so a read error is possible. The chain is built from TRBV5-5 and TRBJ1-5; D is uncertain. This CDR3 is 9 amino acids long. In germline, CDR1 is SGHKS, CDR2 YYEKEE (reference sequence). CDR3: CGSNQPQHF. CDR3 sequence (DNA): TGCGGTAGCAATCAGCCCCAGCATTTT.

As regards this clone: Other DNA sequences in this specimen translate into the identical CDR3. The chain is built from TRBV6-5 and TRBJ2-3; D is possibly TRBD2 (6 bases). The CDR3 totals 14 residues. Deletions cut 2 bases from V and 1 base from J, with 7 bases between. Germline V CDR1 and CDR2: MNHEY, SVGAGI. In DNA, the CDR3 is TGTGCCAGCAGTTACGGAGGGGGCACAGATACGCAGTATTTT. Its translation is CASSYGGGTDTQYF.

V is TRBV15 and J is TRBJ2-3, with 10 bases aligning to TRBD2. Looked up from germline, CDR1 is LNHNV and CDR2 is YYDKDF (reference sequence). Losses at the gene ends were 1 base for V and 2 bases for J; bases not matched to a gene: 3. This CDR3 has 16 residues. The CDR3 reads CATSRAGLADTDTQYF. The CDR3 DNA follows: TGTGCCACCAGCAGAGCTGGACTAGCGGACACAGATACGCAGTATTTT.

Here the CDR3 reads CASSLAKSGSGIEKLFF. CDR3 DNA sequence: TGTGCCAGCAGCTTAGCGAAATCCGGGTCAGGGATTGAAAAACTGTTTTTT. V and J are TRBV7-2 and TRBJ1-4, with a weak D call TRBD1 (5 bases). With 0 bases removed from V and 7 bases from J, the gap between germline ends came to 18 bases. The CDR3 is 17 residues long. CDR1 is SGHTA and CDR2 is FQGNSA in the germline V gene.

The rearrangement uses TRBV5-1 and TRBJ2-5; D is undetermined. Germline V gene sequence: CDR1 SGHRS, CDR2 YFSETQ. The CDR3 consists of 11 residues. Deletions cut 5 bases from V and 5 bases from J, with 7 bases between. The CDR3 here is CASSRSETQYF. The CDR3 DNA is TGCGCCAGCAGTCGGTCGGAGACCCAGTACTTC.

This clone has just a few counts. The chain has TRBV28 and TRBJ1-3; D unclear. With 5 bases removed from V and 3 bases from J, the gap between germline ends came to 11 bases. This CDR3 is built from 14 residues. CDR1 MDHEN and CDR2 SYDVKM come from the germline V gene. CDR3 sequence: CASSPSAYGNTIYF. The CDR3 DNA reads as TGTGCCAGCAGTCCTTCCGCCTATGGAAACACCATATATTTT. The variable domain in full, completed from reference TRBV28 and TRBJ1-3, reads DVKVTQSSRYLVKRTGEKVFLECVQDMDHENMFWYRQDPGLGLRLIYFSYDVKMKEKGDIPEGYSVSREKKERFSLILESASTNQTSMYLCASSPSAYGNTIYFGEGSWLTVV.

The rearrangement joins TRBV28 to TRBJ1-4; D may be TRBD1 (6 bases). V lost 10 bases and J 7 bases, leaving 19 bases between the germline ends. Germline CDR1 is MDHEN and CDR2 is SYDVKM. This CDR3 is built from 14 residues. The CDR3 bases are TGTGCCACCGAGGACAGCCGGGGTGGTGAAAAACTGTTTTTT. Protein: CATEDSRGGEKLFF.

J is TRBJ2-1 and V is TRBV2; the match to TRBD2 covers 10 bases. J lost 9 bases, V lost 3 bases, and 11 bases had no gene match. CDR1 is SNHLY and CDR2 is FYNNEI in the germline V gene. This CDR3 spans 16 amino acids. The CDR3 DNA follows: TGTGCCAGCAGTGATACCGTCCCTAGCGGGGGAGGTGAGCAGTTCTTC. Encoded protein: CASSDTVPSGGGEQFF.

This clone was counted between two and nine times. The chain uses TRBV6-5 and TRBJ2-7, with 8 bases fitting TRBD2. This CDR3 is 12 amino acids long. V shed 10 bases and J 3 bases; nucleotides not matched to a gene: 5. Germline CDR1 is MNHEY and CDR2 is SVGAGI. CDR3: CATREGGYEQYF. The CDR3 DNA is TGTGCCACCCGGGAGGGCGGCTACGAGCAGTACTTC.

The chain couples TRBV7-9 to TRBJ2-7; 7 nucleotides line up with TRBD2. The V gene's germline CDR1 is SEHNR and CDR2 FQNEAQ (reference sequence). This CDR3 has 15 residues. The ends lost 7 bases at V and 7 bases at J; junction bases unmatched: 16. The chain's CDR3 is CASTISSVGGKEQYF. Here the CDR3 DNA reads TGTGCCAGCACCATATCTTCGGTGGGGGGGAAAGAGCAGTACTTC. Full variable domain (rest looked up from reference TRBV7-9 and TRBJ2-7): DTGVSQNPRHKITKRGQNVTFRCDPISEHNRLYWYRQTLGQGPEFLTYFQNEAQLEKSRLLSDRFSAERPKGSFSTLEIQRTEQGDSAMYLCASTISSVGGKEQYFGPGTRLTVT.

V is TRBV7-2 and J is TRBJ1-2, with 7 bases lining up with TRBD1. V lost 3 bases to trimming and J lost 2 bases; unmatched junction nucleotides: 6. This CDR3 contains 15 residues. The V gene's germline CDR1 is SGHTA and CDR2 FQGNSA. DNA of the CDR3: TGTGCCAGCAGCTTCGACAGGGATGTAAACTATGGCTACACCTTC. Translation gives CASSFDRDVNYGYTF.

This sequence joins TRBV28 and TRBJ1-2; D not certain. The CDR3 loop spans 14 amino acids. Germline CDR1 MDHEN, CDR2 SYDVKM. V was shortened by 2 bases and J by 5 bases, with 12 bases between the two germline ends. CDR3 amino acids: CASSLDGRAYGYTF. In DNA, the CDR3 is TGTGCCAGCAGTTTAGACGGGAGGGCTTATGGCTACACCTTC.

This rearrangement joins TRBV5-5 to TRBJ1-3; D is ambiguous. Looked up from germline, CDR1 is SGHKS and CDR2 is YYEKEE (reference sequence). CDR3 length: 14 residues. The ends were cut back, 6 bases at V and 2 bases at J, with 12 bases in the middle. This chain's CDR3 is CASNDMSAGNTIYF. CDR3 DNA: TGTGCCAGCAATGACATGTCTGCTGGAAACACCATATATTTT.

CDR3 in amino acids: CASSRGLAGITDTQYF. CDR3 DNA sequence: TGTGCCAGCAGCCGGGGACTAGCGGGGATCACAGATACGCAGTATTTT. The V call is TRBV7-8, the J call TRBJ2-3; 13 bases fit TRBD2. Trimming cost V 5 bases and J 2 bases; bases outside gene matches: 4. From germline, CDR1 is SGHVS and CDR2 FQNEAQ. This CDR3 has 16 residues.

V is TRBV7-6 and J is TRBJ2-7, with TRBD2 as a possible D gene (5 bases). The CDR3 spans 14 residues. Germline V gives CDR1 SGHVS, CDR2 FNYEAQ. Trimming removed 5 bases from V and 6 bases from J, with 17 bases in between. CDR3 loop: CASSPTRLSSEQYF. DNA of the CDR3: TGTGCCAGCAGCCCAACTAGACTTTCTTCCGAGCAGTACTTC.

V is TRBV30 and J is TRBJ1-2; D remains unclear. The CDR3 covers 11 residues. Germline V CDR1 and CDR2: GTSNPN, SVGIG (reference sequence). Deletions cut 3 bases from V and 4 bases from J, with 6 bases between. The CDR3 loop reads CAWSRGYGYTF. The CDR3 nucleotides read TGTGCCTGGAGCCGCGGCTATGGCTACACCTTC.